This section outlines one T cell receptor (beta chain) sequence together with its context. Its target is unknown. This CDR3 contains 11 residues. Germline loops: CDR1 DFQATT, CDR2 SNEGSKA (reference sequence). V was pared by 5 bases and J by 7 bases, with 9 bases between. The sample belongs to a study of identical twins. Study results and caveats: The study based its conclusions on cross-sectional statistical analysis and did not follow the same donors.

MiXCR, applied by TCRdb to the 5' RACE reads, yields one record per CDR3 protein. The repertoire holds approximately 240,000 distinct CDR3 sequences, more than 13% seen once, with around 8.3% in the top ten. The TCR was taken from a woman under 30 in good health. Material: memory (CD45RO+) T cells sorted from blood. This sequence joins TRBV20-1 and TRBJ2-1; a possible D gene is TRBD2 (5 bases). CDR3 coding DNA: TGCAGTGCTCGTAGCGATAATGAGCAGTTCTTC. Translated: CSARSDNEQFF.